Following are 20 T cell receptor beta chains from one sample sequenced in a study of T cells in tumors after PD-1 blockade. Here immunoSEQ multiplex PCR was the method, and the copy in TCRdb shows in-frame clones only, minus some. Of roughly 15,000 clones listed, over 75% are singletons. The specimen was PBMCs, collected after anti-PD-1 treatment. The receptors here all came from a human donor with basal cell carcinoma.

The CDR3 coding sequence is TGCAGCGTTTGGAAAGATACGCAGTATTTT. This sequence encodes CSVWKDTQYF. The chain uses TRBV29-1 and TRBJ2-3; no definite D call. Germline V gives CDR1 SQVTM, CDR2 ANQGSEA. This CDR3 is built from 10 residues. V shed 5 bases and J shed 5 bases, with 5 bases lying between them.

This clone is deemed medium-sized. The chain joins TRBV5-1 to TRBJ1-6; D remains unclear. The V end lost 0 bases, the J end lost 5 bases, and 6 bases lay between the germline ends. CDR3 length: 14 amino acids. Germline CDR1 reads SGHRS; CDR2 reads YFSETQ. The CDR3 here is CASSLEQNNSPLHF. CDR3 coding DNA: TGCGCCAGCAGCTTGGAACAAAATAATTCACCCCTCCACTTT.

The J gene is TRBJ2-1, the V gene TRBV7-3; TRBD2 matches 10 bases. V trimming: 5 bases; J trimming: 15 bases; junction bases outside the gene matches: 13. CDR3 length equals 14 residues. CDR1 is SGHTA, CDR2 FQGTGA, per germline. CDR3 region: CASSRAPTSGEVFF. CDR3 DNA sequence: TGTGCCAGCAGCCGAGCCCCCACTAGCGGGGAAGTGTTCTTC.

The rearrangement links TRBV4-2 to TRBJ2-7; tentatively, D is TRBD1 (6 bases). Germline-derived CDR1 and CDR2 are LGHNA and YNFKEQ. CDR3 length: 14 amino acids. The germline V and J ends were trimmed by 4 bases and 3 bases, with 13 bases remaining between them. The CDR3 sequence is CASSPNRDRYEQYF. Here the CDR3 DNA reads TGTGCCAGCAGCCCAAACAGGGATCGCTACGAGCAGTACTTC.

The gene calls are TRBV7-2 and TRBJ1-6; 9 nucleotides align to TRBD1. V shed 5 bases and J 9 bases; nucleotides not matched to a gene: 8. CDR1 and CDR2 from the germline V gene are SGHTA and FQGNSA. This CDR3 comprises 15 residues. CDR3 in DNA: TGTGCCAGCAGCCCATCGGGACAGGGAAGTTCACCCCTCCACTTT. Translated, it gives CASSPSGQGSSPLHF.

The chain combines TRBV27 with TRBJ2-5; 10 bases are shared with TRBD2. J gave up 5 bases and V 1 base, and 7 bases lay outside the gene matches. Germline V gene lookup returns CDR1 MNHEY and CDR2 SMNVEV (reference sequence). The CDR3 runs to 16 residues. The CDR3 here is CASSLLAGGPGETQYF. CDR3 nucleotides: TGTGCCAGCAGTTTATTAGCGGGGGGCCCGGGGGAGACCCAGTACTTC.

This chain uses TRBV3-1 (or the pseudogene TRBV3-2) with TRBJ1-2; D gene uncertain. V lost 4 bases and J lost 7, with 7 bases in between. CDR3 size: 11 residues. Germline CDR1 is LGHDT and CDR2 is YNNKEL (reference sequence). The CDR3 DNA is TGTGCCAGCAGCCTGGGTCGTGGCTACACCTTC. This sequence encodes CASSLGRGYTF.

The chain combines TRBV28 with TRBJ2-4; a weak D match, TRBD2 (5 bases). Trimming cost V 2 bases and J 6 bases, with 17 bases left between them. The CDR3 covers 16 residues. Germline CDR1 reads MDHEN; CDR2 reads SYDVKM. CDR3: CASSLIREGSGNIQYF. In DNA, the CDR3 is TGTGCCAGCAGTTTAATTAGGGAAGGGAGCGGAAACATTCAGTACTTC.

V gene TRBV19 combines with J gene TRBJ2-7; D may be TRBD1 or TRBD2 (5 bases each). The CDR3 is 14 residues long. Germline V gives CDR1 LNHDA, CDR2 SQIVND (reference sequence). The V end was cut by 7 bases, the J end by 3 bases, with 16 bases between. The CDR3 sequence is CASNAGTDFYEQYF. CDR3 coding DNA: TGTGCCAGTAACGCCGGGACGGACTTCTACGAGCAGTACTTC.

The CDR3: CARLRPEPSGYTF. The CDR3, as DNA: TGTGCCCGACTACGACCCGAGCCCTCTGGCTACACCTTC. The chain links TRBV21-1 to TRBJ1-2. TRBV21-1 is noted as a pseudogene. This CDR3 region has 13 residues.

CDR3: CASSQRAGDPYNEQFF. The DNA of the CDR3 is TGTGCCAGCAGCCAAAGGGCAGGGGATCCCTACAATGAGCAGTTCTTC. The chain recombines TRBV4-2 with TRBJ2-1, with a possible D match to TRBD1 (6 bases). The CDR3 consists of 16 residues. CDR1 and CDR2 (germline): LGHNA, YNFKEQ. The ends were cut back, 2 bases at V and 2 bases at J, with 13 bases in the middle.

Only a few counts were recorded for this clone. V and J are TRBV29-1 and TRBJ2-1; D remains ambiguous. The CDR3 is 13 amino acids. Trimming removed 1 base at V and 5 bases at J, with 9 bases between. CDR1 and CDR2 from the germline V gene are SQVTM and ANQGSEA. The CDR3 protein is CSVEVWQNNEQFF. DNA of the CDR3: TGCAGCGTTGAAGTTTGGCAGAACAATGAGCAGTTCTTC.

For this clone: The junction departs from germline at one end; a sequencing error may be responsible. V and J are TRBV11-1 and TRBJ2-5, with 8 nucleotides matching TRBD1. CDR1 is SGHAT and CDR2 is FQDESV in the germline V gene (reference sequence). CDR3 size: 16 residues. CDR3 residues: CVSSYGQGLTQETQYF. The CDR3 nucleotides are TGTGTCAGCAGCTACGGACAGGGTTTAACCCAAGAGACCCAGTACTTC.

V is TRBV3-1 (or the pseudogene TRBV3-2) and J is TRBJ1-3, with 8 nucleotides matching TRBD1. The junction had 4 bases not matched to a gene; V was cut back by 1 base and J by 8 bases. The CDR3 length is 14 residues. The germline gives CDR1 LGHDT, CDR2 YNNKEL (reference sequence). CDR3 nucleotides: TGTGCCAGCAGCCAAGGGACAGGGTTGGACACCATATATTTT. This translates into CASSQGTGLDTIYF.

In nucleotides, the CDR3 is TGTGCCAGTAGCCGACTAGCGGGAGGGGGGGAGACCCAGTACTTC. Protein sequence: CASSRLAGGGETQYF. The chain links TRBV19 to TRBJ2-5; 14 bases align to TRBD2. Germline V CDR1 and CDR2: LNHDA, SQIVND (reference sequence). The trim removed 6 bases at V and 5 bases at J, leaving 5 bases unmatched. The CDR3 runs 15 residues.

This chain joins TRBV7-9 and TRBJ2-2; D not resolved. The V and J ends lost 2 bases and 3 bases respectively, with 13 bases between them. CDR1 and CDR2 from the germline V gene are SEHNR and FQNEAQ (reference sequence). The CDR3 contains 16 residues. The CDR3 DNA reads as TGTGCCAGCAGCTTAAAGGGAAATGTAGACACCGGGGAGCTGTTTTTT. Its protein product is CASSLKGNVDTGELFF.

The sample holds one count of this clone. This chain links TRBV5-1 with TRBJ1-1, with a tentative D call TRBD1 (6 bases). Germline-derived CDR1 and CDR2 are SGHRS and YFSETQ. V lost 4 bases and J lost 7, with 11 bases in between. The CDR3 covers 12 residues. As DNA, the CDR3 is TGCGCCAGCAGCGAAGGGACAAATGAAGCTTTCTTT. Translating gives CASSEGTNEAFF.

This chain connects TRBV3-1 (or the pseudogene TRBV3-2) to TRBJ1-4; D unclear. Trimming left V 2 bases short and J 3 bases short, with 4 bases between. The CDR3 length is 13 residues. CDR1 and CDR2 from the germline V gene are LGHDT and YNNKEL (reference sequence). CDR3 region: CASSQSSNEKLFF. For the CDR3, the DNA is TGTGCCAGCAGCCAATCTTCTAATGAAAAACTGTTTTTT.

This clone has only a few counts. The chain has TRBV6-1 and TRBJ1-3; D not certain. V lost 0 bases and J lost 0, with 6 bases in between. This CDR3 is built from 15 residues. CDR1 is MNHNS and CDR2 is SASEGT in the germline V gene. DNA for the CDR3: TGTGCCAGCAGTGAAGCGTGGGACTCTGGAAACACCATATATTTT. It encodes CASSEAWDSGNTIYF.

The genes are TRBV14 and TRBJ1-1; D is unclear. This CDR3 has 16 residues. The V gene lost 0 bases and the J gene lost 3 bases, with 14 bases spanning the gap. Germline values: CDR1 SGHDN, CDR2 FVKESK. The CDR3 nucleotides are TGTGCCAGCAGCCAAGATTCTGATCCGAGGGACACTGAAGCTTTCTTT. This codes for CASSQDSDPRDTEAFF.